A selection of T cell receptor beta chains follows, all from one sample in a study of T cells after yellow fever vaccination. In TCRdb, the 5' RACE reads were re-called with MiXCR into one record per CDR3 protein. The table has approximately 330,000 distinct CDR3 sequences, roughly an eighth seen once; the top ten hold roughly 3%. The specimen was CD4+ T cells sorted from PBMCs, collected 15 days after the yellow fever booster vaccination. These receptors were taken from a man between 18 and 35 years old who received the YFV17D yellow fever vaccine. CDR3s include the opening cysteine and the closing phenylalanine or tryptophan. A D gene is named only where the DNA matches it firmly. Not every row has a clone size; where given, it reads once, few, many or a size class.

j_gene: TRBJ2-7
abundance: -
v_gene: TRBV30
d_gene: -
CDR3nt: TGTGCTTGGGGGTCGGGCGAGCAGTACTTC
CDR3aa: CAWGSGEQYF

j_gene: TRBJ2-3
abundance: -
v_gene: TRBV6-5
d_gene: -
CDR3nt: TGTGCCAGCAGTTACAGTGGACACCGCACAGATACGCAGTATTTT
CDR3aa: CASSYSGHRTDTQYF

j_gene: TRBJ1-5
abundance: few
v_gene: TRBV24-1
d_gene: -
CDR3nt: TGTGCCACCAGTAATGCACGGGACAATCAGCCCCAGCATTTT
CDR3aa: CATSNARDNQPQHF

j_gene: TRBJ2-3
abundance: many
v_gene: TRBV9
d_gene: -
CDR3nt: TGTGCCAGCAGCGTAGCCCCCCAAGGGCCGAGGGATACGCAGTATTTT
CDR3aa: CASSVAPQGPRDTQYF

j_gene: TRBJ1-6
abundance: -
v_gene: TRBV9
d_gene: -
CDR3nt: TGTGCCAGCAGCGTAACCGTGGGTAATTCACCCCTCCACTTT
CDR3aa: CASSVTVGNSPLHF

j_gene: TRBJ1-1
abundance: few
v_gene: TRBV10-3
d_gene: TRBD1
CDR3nt: TGTGCCATCAGTACTCCGGGACAGGGGGCGAGGACTGAAGCTTTCTTT
CDR3aa: CAISTPGQGARTEAFF

j_gene: TRBJ2-7
abundance: once
v_gene: TRBV11-3
d_gene: TRBD1
CDR3nt: TGTGCCAGCAGCCCCAGGCGGCAGGGGGTCAGCGAGCAGTACTTC
CDR3aa: CASSPRRQGVSEQYF

j_gene: TRBJ2-1
abundance: many
v_gene: TRBV6-1
d_gene: TRBD1
CDR3nt: TGTGCCAGCAGCCAACAACCGGGACAGGCTTACAATGAGCAGTTCTTC
CDR3aa: CASSQQPGQAYNEQFF

j_gene: TRBJ1-5
abundance: -
v_gene: TRBV21-1
d_gene: -
CDR3nt: TGTGCCAACAGAGTCGTGGCCGACATTAGCAATCAGCCCCAGCATTTT
CDR3aa: CANRVVADISNQPQHF

j_gene: TRBJ1-2
abundance: -
v_gene: TRBV20-1
d_gene: TRBD1
CDR3nt: TGCAGTGCTCTTCCGGGACAGGGGTTTCGAGGCTACACCTTC
CDR3aa: CSALPGQGFRGYTF

j_gene: TRBJ1-5
abundance: -
v_gene: TRBV28
d_gene: -
CDR3nt: TGTGCCAGCAGTTTTACCTCGGGCAATCAGCCCCAGCATTTT
CDR3aa: CASSFTSGNQPQHF

j_gene: TRBJ2-5
abundance: many
v_gene: TRBV12-3/TRBV12-4
d_gene: -
CDR3nt: TGTGCCAGCAGCAGGGTTCAAGAGACCCAGTACTTC
CDR3aa: CASSRVQETQYF

j_gene: TRBJ2-6
abundance: few
v_gene: TRBV11-2
d_gene: -
CDR3nt: TGTGCCAGCAGCCCCATCAGGGCCCCGTCTGGGGCCAACGTCCTGACTTTC
CDR3aa: CASSPIRAPSGANVLTF

j_gene: TRBJ2-3
abundance: many
v_gene: TRBV7-2
d_gene: TRBD1
CDR3nt: TGTGCCAGCAGCCCAGGACAGGGGGAATATACGCAGTATTTT
CDR3aa: CASSPGQGEYTQYF

j_gene: TRBJ1-6
abundance: few
v_gene: TRBV6-5
d_gene: -
CDR3nt: TGTGCCAGCTGGGACGGAAATTCACCCCTCCACTTT
CDR3aa: CASWDGNSPLHF

j_gene: TRBJ2-7
abundance: -
v_gene: TRBV20-1
d_gene: -
CDR3nt: TGCAGTGCTAGAGATGGGGGAGTACTTGAGCAGTACTTC
CDR3aa: CSARDGGVLEQYF

j_gene: TRBJ2-7
abundance: few
v_gene: TRBV29-1
d_gene: -
CDR3nt: TGCAGCGCCAGGACAGCCTCCTACGAGCAGTACTTC
CDR3aa: CSARTASYEQYF

j_gene: TRBJ1-1
abundance: -
v_gene: TRBV7-9
d_gene: -
CDR3nt: TGTGCCAGCAGTCCCCCCAGGGGCAATATGAACACTGAAGCTTTCTTT
CDR3aa: CASSPPRGNMNTEAFF

j_gene: TRBJ1-2
abundance: few
v_gene: TRBV29-1
d_gene: -
CDR3nt: TGCAGCGCCCGAAGGTCGGCGTGGGGCTACACCTTC
CDR3aa: CSARRSAWGYTF

j_gene: TRBJ2-5
abundance: many
v_gene: TRBV11-2
d_gene: -
CDR3nt: TGTGCCAGCAGCTTAGCCCCCCAGTGGTTAGGGGAGACCCAGTACTTC
CDR3aa: CASSLAPQWLGETQYF

j_gene: TRBJ1-6
abundance: -
v_gene: TRBV6-2/TRBV6-3
d_gene: -
CDR3nt: TGTGCCAGCCGGGAGCAGAATTCACCCCTCCACTTT
CDR3aa: CASREQNSPLHF

j_gene: TRBJ1-1
abundance: -
v_gene: TRBV12-3/TRBV12-4
d_gene: -
CDR3nt: TGTGCCAGCAGAGACAAGCCAGGAGGGAACACTGAAGCTTTCTTT
CDR3aa: CASRDKPGGNTEAFF

j_gene: TRBJ2-3
abundance: -
v_gene: TRBV29-1
d_gene: -
CDR3nt: TGCAGCGTTTCCTGGTCAGGGGTTGCGGATACGCAGTATTTT
CDR3aa: CSVSWSGVADTQYF

j_gene: TRBJ1-4
abundance: few
v_gene: TRBV6-6
d_gene: -
CDR3nt: TGTGCCAGCAGACCGGGACTCCTAAGATCTAGGTTTTTT
CDR3aa: CASRPGLLRSRFF

j_gene: TRBJ2-6
abundance: -
v_gene: TRBV5-1
d_gene: -
CDR3nt: TGCGCCAGCAGCTTTATAGGGGCTGGGGCCAACGTCCTGACTTTC
CDR3aa: CASSFIGAGANVLTF

j_gene: TRBJ1-1
abundance: few
v_gene: TRBV2
d_gene: -
CDR3nt: TGTGCCAGCACGGGCCCCGGGAAGGTCGCTTTCTTT
CDR3aa: CASTGPGKVAFF